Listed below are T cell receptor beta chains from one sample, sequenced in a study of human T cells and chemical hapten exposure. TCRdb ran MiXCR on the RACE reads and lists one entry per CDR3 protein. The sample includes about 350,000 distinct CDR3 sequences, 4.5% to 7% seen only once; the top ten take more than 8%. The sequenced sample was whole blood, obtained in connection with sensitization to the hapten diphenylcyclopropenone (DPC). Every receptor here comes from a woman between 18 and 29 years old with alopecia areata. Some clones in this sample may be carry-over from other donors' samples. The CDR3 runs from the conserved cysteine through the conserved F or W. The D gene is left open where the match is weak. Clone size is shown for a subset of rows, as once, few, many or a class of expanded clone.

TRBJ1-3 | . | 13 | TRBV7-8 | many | TGTGCCAGCAGCTACAACAGGGGAAACACCATATATTTT | CASSYNRGNTIYF
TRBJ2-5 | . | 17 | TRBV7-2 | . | TGTGCCAGCAGCTTAGGCCCAGGGGCAAATCGGAAAGAGACCCAGTACTTC | CASSLGPGANRKETQYF
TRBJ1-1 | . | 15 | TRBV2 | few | TGTGCCAGCAGTGAAGAAACCGGGATCGGCACTGAAGCTTTCTTT | CASSEETGIGTEAFF
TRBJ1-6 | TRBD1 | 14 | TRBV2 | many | TGTGCCAGCAGTAACCGGGACAGGGGGGAACCCCTCCAGTTT | CASSNRDRGEPLQF
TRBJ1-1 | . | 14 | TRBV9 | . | TGTGCCAGCAGCGTCTCCAGTAACCCCACTGAAGCTTTCTTT | CASSVSSNPTEAFF
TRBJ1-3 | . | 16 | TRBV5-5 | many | TGTGCCAGCAGCTTGGTAACGACACCCCCTGGAAACACCATATATTTT | CASSLVTTPPGNTIYF
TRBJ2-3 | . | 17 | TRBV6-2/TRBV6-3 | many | TGTGCCAGCAGTTTTATGGGACCTTCAAGGGGCACAGATACGCAGTATTTT | CASSFMGPSRGTDTQYF
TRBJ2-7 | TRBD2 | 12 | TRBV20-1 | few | TGCAGTGCTGTCCGACTAGCCGGCGAGCAGTACTTC | CSAVRLAGEQYF
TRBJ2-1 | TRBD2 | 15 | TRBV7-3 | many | TGTGCCAGCAGCCCTGGGGCGGGGGGATTTGATGAGCAGTTCTTC | CASSPGAGGFDEQFF
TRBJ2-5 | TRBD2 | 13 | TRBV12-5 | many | TGTGCTAGTGGTCCGCCGGGGGGAGAGACCCAGTACTTC | CASGPPGGETQYF
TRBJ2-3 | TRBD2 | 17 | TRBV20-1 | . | TGCAGTGCTAGAGACCCGGGACTAGCGGGGGGGCTAGATACGCAGTATTTT | CSARDPGLAGGLDTQYF
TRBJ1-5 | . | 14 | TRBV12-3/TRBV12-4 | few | TGTGCCAGCAGTCTAGATTATAGCAATCAGCCCCAGCATTTT | CASSLDYSNQPQHF
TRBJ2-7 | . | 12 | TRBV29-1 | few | TGCAGCGTTGAAGTCGGGAGTGCAGAGCAGTACTTC | CSVEVGSAEQYF
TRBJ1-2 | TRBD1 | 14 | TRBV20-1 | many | TGCAGTGCTAGGGGGGACAGGGGTAACTATGGCTACACCTTC | CSARGDRGNYGYTF
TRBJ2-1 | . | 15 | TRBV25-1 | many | TGTGCCAGCAGTGAACAACCCCACATGAACAATGAGCAGTTCTTC | CASSEQPHMNNEQFF